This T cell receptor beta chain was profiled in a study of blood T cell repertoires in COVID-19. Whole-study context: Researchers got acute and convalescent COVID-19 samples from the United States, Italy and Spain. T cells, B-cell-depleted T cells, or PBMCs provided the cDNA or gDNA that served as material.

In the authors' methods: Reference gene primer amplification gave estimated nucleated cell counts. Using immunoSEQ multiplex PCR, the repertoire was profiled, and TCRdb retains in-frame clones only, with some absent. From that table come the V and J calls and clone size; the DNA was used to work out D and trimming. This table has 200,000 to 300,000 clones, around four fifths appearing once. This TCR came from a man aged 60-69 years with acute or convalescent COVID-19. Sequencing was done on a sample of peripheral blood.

CDR3 sequence: CASSQDLQGAGNTIYF. The CDR3 nucleotides read TGTGCCAGCAGCCAAGATCTCCAGGGGGCTGGAAACACCATATATTTT. This sequence joins TRBV3-1 (or the pseudogene TRBV3-2) and TRBJ1-3; 7 bases agree with TRBD1. Germline V gene data show CDR1 as LGHDT and CDR2 as YNNKEL (reference sequence). The CDR3 is 16 amino acids. The J segment lost 2 bases and the V segment lost 0 bases, leaving 4 bases of the junction unmatched.